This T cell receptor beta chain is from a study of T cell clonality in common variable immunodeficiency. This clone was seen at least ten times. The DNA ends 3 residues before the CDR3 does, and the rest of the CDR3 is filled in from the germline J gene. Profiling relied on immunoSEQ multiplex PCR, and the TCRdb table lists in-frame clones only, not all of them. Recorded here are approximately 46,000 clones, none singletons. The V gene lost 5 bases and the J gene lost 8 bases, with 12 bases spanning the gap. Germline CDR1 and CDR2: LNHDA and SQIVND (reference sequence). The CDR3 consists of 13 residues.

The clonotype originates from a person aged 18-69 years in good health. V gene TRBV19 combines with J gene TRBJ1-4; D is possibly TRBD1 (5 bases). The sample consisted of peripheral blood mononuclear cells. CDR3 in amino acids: CASSRGGYEKLFF. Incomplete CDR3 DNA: TGTGCCAGTAGTCGCGGGGGTTACGAAAAA.